These T cell receptor beta chains were read from a single sample in a study of identical twins. TCRdb passed the 5' RACE reads through MiXCR, listing each CDR3 protein once. Among about 890,000 distinct CDR3 sequences listed, over 9% were seen once. These data are also associated with another study on yellow fever vaccine responses in identical twins.

The sequencing input was PBMCs. These receptors came from a woman in her late teens or twenties in good health. CDR3s include the opening cysteine and the closing phenylalanine or tryptophan. The D gene is left open where the match is weak. Expanded clones get a size class; other rows say once, few or many, or leave the size out.

>-|TRBJ1-6|TRBV12-3/TRBV12-4|-
CASSMRSSYNSPLHF
TGTGCCAGCAGCATGAGATCATCCTATAATTCACCCCTCCACTTT
>few|TRBJ1-1|TRBV19|-
CASSPQAGYEAFF
TGTGCCAGTAGTCCTCAGGCGGGGTATGAAGCTTTCTTT
>few|TRBJ2-5|TRBV21-1|-
CARREKETQYF
TGTGCCAGACGAGAAAAAGAGACCCAGTACTTC
>few|TRBJ1-6|TRBV29-1|-
CSVLLQGNSPLHF
TGCAGCGTCTTACTCCAGGGGAATTCACCCCTCCACTTT
>many|TRBJ2-5|TRBV29-1|-
CSVYFRMTSQETQYF
TGCAGCGTTTACTTTCGGATGACTAGCCAAGAGACCCAGTACTTC
>few|TRBJ2-2|TRBV12-3/TRBV12-4|TRBD2
CASSLRRGGPGELFF
TGTGCCAGCAGTTTGAGGCGGGGGGGCCCCGGGGAGCTGTTTTTT
>-|TRBJ2-2|TRBV27|-
CASSPLHTGELFF
TGTGCCAGCAGTCCCCTCCACACCGGGGAGCTGTTTTTT
>few|TRBJ1-5|TRBV12-5|-
CASGYGVSNQPQHF
TGTGCTAGTGGTTACGGGGTTAGCAATCAGCCCCAGCATTTT
>-|TRBJ2-5|TRBV12-3/TRBV12-4|-
CASSLGTLGETQYF
TGTGCCAGCAGTTTAGGGACACTTGGAGAGACCCAGTACTTC
>few|TRBJ2-7|TRBV7-9|TRBD2
CASSLGDGLAYEQYF
TGTGCCAGCAGCTTAGGAGACGGACTAGCCTACGAGCAGTACTTC
>-|TRBJ1-2|TRBV29-1|-
CSVETTVNYGYTF
TGCAGCGTTGAAACGACAGTCAACTATGGCTACACCTTC
>-|TRBJ2-2|TRBV6-1|TRBD1
CASRTGGLGGDTGELFF
TGTGCCAGCAGAACAGGGGGCTTGGGAGGAGACACCGGGGAGCTGTTTTTT
>-|TRBJ2-1|TRBV5-1|TRBD1
CASSLRIATGGYNEQFF
TGCGCCAGCAGCTTGAGGATCGCGACAGGGGGCTACAATGAGCAGTTCTTC
>few|TRBJ2-2|TRBV24-1|-
CATSDLEEWGELFF
TGTGCCACCAGTGATTTGGAAGAGTGGGGGGAGCTGTTTTTT
>few|TRBJ2-7|TRBV20-1|TRBD1
CSAYRQGDEQYF
TGCAGTGCTTATCGACAGGGCGACGAGCAGTACTTC
>many|TRBJ2-3|TRBV12-3/TRBV12-4|-
CASTPGGVSDTQYF
TGTGCCAGCACCCCAGGGGGGGTTTCAGATACGCAGTATTTT
>few|TRBJ2-2|TRBV11-3|-
CASSRMTGELFF
TGTGCCAGCAGCCGGATGACCGGGGAGCTGTTTTTT
>few|TRBJ1-4|TRBV11-2|-
CASSLSAGGTGEKLFF
TGTGCCAGCAGCTTATCCGCCGGGGGAACCGGTGAAAAACTGTTTTTT
>-|TRBJ2-2|TRBV11-1|-
CASSLVPPAVGLHTGELFF
TGTGCCAGCAGCTTAGTACCCCCCGCCGTGGGACTTCACACCGGGGAGCTGTTTTTT
>-|TRBJ2-4|TRBV27|-
CASSLSDVQAKNIQYF
TGTGCCAGCAGTTTATCGGACGTCCAAGCCAAAAACATTCAGTACTTC
>many|TRBJ1-5|TRBV7-8|-
CASSFKGNQPQHF
TGTGCCAGCAGCTTCAAGGGGAATCAGCCCCAGCATTTT
>-|TRBJ2-5|TRBV5-1|TRBD2
CASTWGLAGDETQYF
TGCGCCAGCACCTGGGGACTAGCGGGAGATGAGACCCAGTACTTC
>-|TRBJ2-1|TRBV7-9|TRBD1
CASSRSGTGNHNEQFF
TGTGCCAGCAGCCGTTCCGGGACAGGGAACCACAATGAGCAGTTCTTC
>-|TRBJ2-4|TRBV5-6|-
CASSFGITGTFQYF
TGTGCCAGCAGCTTTGGGATAACGGGAACATTTCAGTACTTC
>few|TRBJ1-2|TRBV7-9|-
CASNPGRVNYGYTF
TGTGCCAGCAACCCCGGTAGGGTGAACTATGGCTACACCTTC
>-|TRBJ2-7|TRBV5-1|-
CASSRLNPSDEQYF
TGCGCCAGCAGCCGTCTTAATCCTTCGGACGAGCAGTACTTC
>many|TRBJ2-7|TRBV3-1|-
CASQGSLGYEQYF
TGTGCCAGCCAGGGGTCTCTGGGCTACGAGCAGTACTTC
>many|TRBJ2-1|TRBV12-3/TRBV12-4|TRBD2
CASRGSGIRNEQFF
TGTGCCAGCAGGGGTAGCGGGATCCGAAATGAGCAGTTCTTC
>-|TRBJ2-2|TRBV15|TRBD2
CATSSILAGGTNTGELFF
TGTGCCACCAGCAGTATACTAGCGGGGGGGACGAACACCGGGGAGCTGTTTTTT
>few|TRBJ2-3|TRBV11-2|TRBD1
CASSLGRQGRDTQYF
TGTGCCAGCAGCTTAGGTCGACAGGGTAGGGATACGCAGTATTTT
>few|TRBJ1-4|TRBV10-3|TRBD1
CAISGIEGQGLFF
TGTGCCATCAGTGGGATCGAGGGACAGGGTCTGTTTTTT
>few|TRBJ1-5|TRBV29-1|TRBD1
CSPQQGAYSNQPQHF
TGCAGCCCCCAGCAGGGGGCTTATAGCAATCAGCCCCAGCATTTT
>-|TRBJ2-2|TRBV12-3/TRBV12-4|-
CASSLWERANTGELFF
TGTGCCAGCAGTTTATGGGAGCGGGCGAACACCGGGGAGCTGTTTTTT
>few|TRBJ2-2|TRBV6-1|TRBD2
CASKKPGTSGTGELFF
TGTGCCAGCAAGAAACCCGGGACTAGCGGGACCGGGGAGCTGTTTTTT
>once|TRBJ2-1|TRBV3-1|-
CASSQDHPTGYNEQFF
TGTGCCAGCAGCCAAGATCATCCAACCGGGTACAATGAGCAGTTCTTC
>-|TRBJ2-5|TRBV13|-
CASTPKEGRETQYF
TGTGCCAGCACCCCAAAGGAGGGGCGAGAGACCCAGTACTTC
>-|TRBJ2-2|TRBV9|-
CASSQVGGFGELFF
TGTGCCAGCAGCCAAGTGGGGGGCTTCGGGGAGCTGTTTTTT